The T cell receptor (beta chain) described here comes from a study of blood T cell repertoires in COVID-19. On the study more broadly: Researchers got acute and convalescent COVID-19 samples from the United States, Italy and Spain. PBMCs, B-cell-depleted T cells, or T cells provided the cDNA or gDNA that made up the material.

This table comes from immunoSEQ multiplex PCR, and its TCRdb copy is limited to in-frame clones, with some not included. The table has nearly 250,000 clones, 85% seen once. The age range of participants was about 18 to 90 years, with residence in about 25 US areas. Participants' reported clinical history set cohort assignment. Trimming removed 7 bases from V and 2 bases from J; junction bases left unmatched: 5. CDR3 length: 14 residues. The germline V gene encodes CDR1 ENHRY and CDR2 SYGVKD. The rearrangement links TRBV10-3 to TRBJ2-3; 8 nucleotides agree with TRBD2. The sample consisted of PBMCs or T cells enriched from blood (not recorded which). This receptor was identified in a woman aged 45-65 years with acute COVID-19. The CDR3 loop reads CAIKASGSTDTQYF. The CDR3 coding sequence is TGTGCCATCAAGGCTAGCGGGTCCACAGATACGCAGTATTTT.